This T cell receptor (beta chain) was profiled in a study of blood T cell repertoires in COVID-19 (dated by TCRdb to 2018 to 2021). Describing the broader study: The collaborator samples originated in the United States, Italy and Spain and spanned the acute and convalescent phases of COVID-19. The repertoires were released in a freely available public database meant as a resource for research on the immune response to SARS-CoV-2. Subjects who had been exposed to COVID-19, were actively infected with it, or had recovered from it provided the deeply sampled blood TCRbeta repertoires that made up the dataset. Where available, HLA class I and class II types were obtained from metadata supplied by the sample provider rather than from assay-based typing. The prospective study material was composed of cDNA or gDNA derived from T cells, B-cell-depleted T cells, or PBMCs. A de-identified subject ID, COVID-19 status, age in years and sex were almost always included in the sample metadata. The samples were drawn from the first 160 participants of the ongoing ImmuneRACE study and from under 1,500 subjects provided by 6 global collaborators. General findings and caveats noted by the study authors: The quantity of clinical and demographic metadata differed by source and by participant and was supplied without curation.

Samples from volunteer blood donors who had recovered from COVID-19 were contributed by a second Seattle source. The collaborating institutions used their own protocols to collect whole blood in K2EDTA tubes. For TCRbeta analysis, collaborators shipped samples in one of three forms: frozen whole blood, isolated PBMCs, or DNA extracted from either of those sample types. Details on this clone: Its antigen is still unknown. No much larger clonotype is one base removed from it; base qualities were not supplied.

The CDR3 sequence holds 20 residues, the cysteine and phenylalanine included. The kept DNA is CDR3 alone, 60 bases in frame from the first base. TCRbeta CDR3 regions were amplified from genomic DNA using the immunoSEQ Assay, a bias-controlled multiplex PCR. For the original study's pipeline: The number of nucleated cells in each sample was estimated from the amplification of reference gene primers within the assay. Sequence reads were collapsed and filtered to measure the absolute abundance of every unique TCRbeta CDR3 rearrangement. Productive Simpson clonality was computed per sample as the square root of Simpson's diversity index over productive rearrangements. Here the immuneACCESS table is served through TCRdb, limited to in-frame sequences with V and J called. Missing clones are a known gap in these copies; in checked studies unresolved V genes cover under half, and the rest lacks a known reason. That table gives V, J and clone size, and the DNA gave D and trimming. For this sample there are 250,000 to 300,000 clones; around 88% appear just once. Just under 7% of the sample goes to the ten largest clones.

Sequenced sample: peripheral blood. The chain couples TRBV21-1 to TRBJ1-5; no DNA check was done on the table's D call, TRBD1. TRBV21-1 has pseudogene status. This TCR derives from a woman in her 30s who had recovered from COVID-19. CDR3 sequence: CASSNAPPTQVPFSNQPQHF. Read as DNA, the sequence is TGTGCCAGCAGCAACGCCCCCCCCACACAGGTCCCTTTTAGCAATCAGCCCCAGCATTTT.